The 11 T cell receptor beta chains reported below all come from one sample, sequenced in a study of cytomegalovirus exposure and HLA in healthy donors. A multiplex PCR was run with 60 Vbeta primers and 13 Jbeta primers. Assay used: immunoSEQ multiplex PCR; TCRdb lists only in-frame clones, some missing. The sample lists 200,000 to 250,000 clones, about 84% occurring once. Sequenced sample: PBMCs. The receptor source for this set is a human donor in good health.

The CDR3 nucleotides read TGTGCCAGCAGTACAGAGCGGGAGATAGTTGAGCAGTTCTTC. This sequence encodes CASSTEREIVEQFF. The chain employs TRBV7-2 and TRBJ2-1; 8 nucleotides align to TRBD2. The germline V gene encodes CDR1 SGHTA and CDR2 FQGNSA. CDR3 length: 14 residues. J was trimmed by 9 bases and V by 6 bases; bases with no gene match: 10. Supplemented by reference TRBV7-2 and TRBJ2-1, the full variable domain reads GAGVSQSPSNKVTEKGKDVELRCDPISGHTALYWYRQSLGQGLEFLIYFQGNSAPDKSGLPSDRFSAERTGGSVSTLTIQRTQQEDSAVYLCASSTEREIVEQFFGPGTRLTVL.

The chain carries TRBV28 and TRBJ1-6, with D unclear. The ends were cut back, 6 bases at V and 0 bases at J, with 6 bases in the middle. The CDR3 spans 14 residues. Germline-derived CDR1 and CDR2 are MDHEN and SYDVKM. CDR3 nucleotides: TGTGCCAGCAGGGGGAGCTCCTATAATTCACCCCTCCACTTT. It codes for CASRGSSYNSPLHF.

The rearrangement uses TRBV27 and TRBJ1-5; 7 bases map to TRBD1. This CDR3 has 17 residues. J gave up 5 bases and V 4 bases, and 14 bases lay outside the gene matches. The germline CDR1 and CDR2 sequences are MNHEY and SMNVEV (reference sequence). The CDR3 DNA reads as TGTGCCAGCAGTTCCGACAGGGATACATTCTTCGATCAGCCCCAGCATTTT. Protein product: CASSSDRDTFFDQPQHF.

J is TRBJ1-3 and V is TRBV29-1; possibly TRBD1 for D (5 bases). V dropped 7 bases and J dropped 0 bases, with 13 bases sitting between them. The germline V gene encodes CDR1 SQVTM and CDR2 ANQGSEA. This CDR3 is 14 amino acids long. The CDR3 spells CSANSGGSGNTIYF. The CDR3 region has the DNA TGCAGCGCTAATTCGGGGGGCTCTGGAAACACCATATATTTT.

The chain joins TRBV28 to TRBJ1-2; 9 bases are a match to TRBD1. The V and J ends lost 6 bases and 6 bases, in that order; junction bases with no gene match: 8. There are 14 residues in the CDR3. CDR1 is MDHEN, CDR2 SYDVKM, per germline. CDR3 region: CASSPGQGGDGYTF. CDR3 DNA sequence: TGTGCCAGCAGCCCGGGACAGGGCGGTGATGGCTACACCTTC.

The CDR3 sequence: CASSLAGTGQETQYF. Written as DNA, the CDR3 is TGTGCCAGTAGCTTAGCGGGAACGGGCCAAGAGACCCAGTACTTC. V and J are TRBV19 and TRBJ2-5; 8 positions agree with TRBD2. This CDR3 is 15 amino acids long. Germline V gene lookup returns CDR1 LNHDA and CDR2 SQIVND (reference sequence). Trimming cost V 6 bases and J 1 base; bases outside gene matches: 7.

The chain joins TRBV4-2 to TRBJ1-1; 10 bases line up with TRBD1. The CDR3 is 16 amino acids. Germline CDR1 and CDR2: LGHNA and YNFKEQ. With V trimmed by 4 bases and J by 3 bases, 8 bases remained unmatched. CDR3 DNA: TGTGCCAGCAGCCGCGGACAGGGGGGAGAGGACACTGAAGCTTTCTTT. It is translated as CASSRGQGGEDTEAFF.

This rearrangement joins TRBV30 to TRBJ1-4, with 7 positions matching TRBD1. This CDR3 is 13 amino acids long. J gave up 7 bases and V 5 bases, and 7 bases lay outside the gene matches. Germline V gene lookup returns CDR1 GTSNPN and CDR2 SVGIG (reference sequence). In DNA form, the CDR3 reads TGTGCCTGGGGAACAGGGGTGGGTGAAAAACTGTTTTTT. Its translation: CAWGTGVGEKLFF.

The chain recombines TRBV7-9 with TRBJ1-6; TRBD1 might be the D (5 bases). This CDR3 is built from 14 residues. V gave up 1 base and J gave up 10 bases, with 11 bases separating them. Germline V gives CDR1 SEHNR, CDR2 FQNEAQ (reference sequence). The CDR3 is CASSLGRVGSPLHF. The CDR3 DNA reads as TGTGCCAGCAGCTTAGGCAGGGTAGGCTCACCCCTCCACTTT.

This clone has just one count. This chain joins TRBV6-6 and TRBJ2-5, with D maybe TRBD2 (7 bases). Germline CDR1 and CDR2: MNHNY and SVGAGI (reference sequence). The CDR3 spans 13 residues. V gave up 6 bases and J gave up 4 bases, with 12 bases separating them. Here the CDR3 DNA reads TGTGCCAGCAGCAACGGGGGGCGAGAGACCCAGTACTTC. It yields the protein CASSNGGRETQYF.

This sequence joins TRBV12-5 and TRBJ2-7; TRBD2 matches 10 bases. V was clipped by 0 bases and J by 6 bases; unmatched bases: 8. CDR3 size: 16 residues. Germline V CDR1 and CDR2: LGHNT, FRNRAP. The CDR3 region has the DNA TGTGCTAGTGGTTTGGTACTCGGGACTAGCGTCCCCGAGCAGTACTTC. It specifies CASGLVLGTSVPEQYF.